A selection of T cell receptor beta chains follows, all from one sample in a study of T cell changes during pregnancy in multiple sclerosis. Here immunoSEQ multiplex PCR was the method, and the copy in TCRdb shows in-frame clones only, minus some. In the table there are around 53,000 clones, roughly 90% of which are singletons. The material sequenced was CD8+ T cells from peripheral blood mononuclear cells, taken before pregnancy. The receptors were gathered from a female donor with multiple sclerosis, enrolled in a pregnancy study. The CDR3 runs from the conserved cysteine through the conserved F or W. Fields, in order: J gene, D gene, clone size, V gene, CDR3 protein, CDR3 DNA. D genes are given only for firm matches. Size values are once, few and many counts, or a class for expanded clones, and some rows have none.

>TRBJ1-1|TRBD1|.|TRBV10-2
CASSYGETGEDTEAFF
TGCGCCAGCAGTTACGGGGAGACAGGGGAGGACACTGAAGCTTTCTTT
>TRBJ2-2|.|few|TRBV6-4
CASTGRNTGELFF
TGTGCCAGCACAGGCCGGAACACCGGGGAGCTGTTTTTT
>TRBJ2-7|TRBD1|.|TRBV2
CASFDRGYYEQYF
TGTGCCAGCTTTGACAGGGGGTACTACGAGCAGTACTTC
>TRBJ2-7|.|.|TRBV6-1
CASTVGLSYEQYF
TGTGCCAGCACCGTGGGACTTTCCTACGAGCAGTACTTC
>TRBJ1-3|.|.|TRBV7-6
CASSLAGGSGNTIYF
TGTGCCAGCAGCTTAGCGGGGGGCTCTGGAAACACCATATATTTT
>TRBJ2-3|TRBD2|.|TRBV9
CASSGERGESTDTQYF
TGTGCCAGCAGCGGGGAGCGGGGGGAAAGCACAGATACGCAGTATTTT
>TRBJ2-7|.|.|TRBV9
CASSVGGSPYEQYF
TGTGCCAGCAGCGTCGGAGGGTCACCCTACGAGCAGTACTTC
>TRBJ2-1|.|.|TRBV28
CASSLVPNNEQFF
TGTGCCAGCAGTTTAGTCCCCAACAATGAGCAGTTCTTC
>TRBJ1-5|.|.|TRBV4-1
CASSQVPGGSNQPQHF
TGCGCCAGCAGCCAAGTCCCAGGCGGGAGCAATCAGCCCCAGCATTTT
>TRBJ2-3|.|.|TRBV5-1
CASSLTLVGADSTDTQYF
TGCGCCAGCAGCTTGACTTTGGTGGGCGCAGATAGCACAGATACGCAGTATTTT
>TRBJ2-2|TRBD2|once|TRBV7-3
CASSLRASGGSLTGELFF
TGTGCCAGCAGCTTAAGGGCTAGCGGGGGGTCACTCACCGGGGAGCTGTTTTTT
>TRBJ2-7|.|.|TRBV5-5
CASSSVPDFSYEQYF
TGTGCCAGCAGCTCGGTGCCGGACTTTTCCTACGAGCAGTACTTC
>TRBJ2-7|.|.|TRBV27
CASSTPTGYEQYF
TGTGCCAGCAGTACGCCAACAGGGTACGAGCAGTACTTC
>TRBJ1-2|.|.|TRBV9
CASSAQSGAGWNGYTF
TGTGCCAGCAGCGCCCAATCAGGGGCCGGATGGAATGGCTACACCTTC
>TRBJ2-1|TRBD2|.|TRBV19
CASKERGGYNEQFF
TGTGCCAGTAAGGAGCGGGGGGGCTACAATGAGCAGTTCTTC
>TRBJ1-1|.|.|TRBV14
CASGLTGSMNTEAFF
TGTGCCAGCGGTTTGACAGGAAGTATGAACACTGAAGCTTTCTTT
>TRBJ2-1|.|.|TRBV19
CASSIVPPGDYNEQFF
TGTGCCAGTAGTATAGTTCCCCCGGGGGATTACAATGAGCAGTTCTTC
>TRBJ2-1|TRBD1|once|TRBV11-2
CASSADRGHEQFF
TGTGCCAGCAGCGCGGACAGGGGCCATGAGCAGTTCTTC
>TRBJ1-1|.|few|TRBV7-2
CASSLRTVAEAFF
TGTGCCAGCAGTTTACGTACGGTGGCTGAAGCTTTCTTT
>TRBJ1-4|.|.|TRBV7-9
CASSLGTLAIRGEKLFF
TGTGCCAGCAGCTTGGGGACTTTGGCCATTCGGGGTGAAAAACTGTTTTTT
>TRBJ1-5|.|.|TRBV7-8
CASSLAQGNQPQHF
TGTGCCAGCAGCTTGGCCCAAGGCAATCAGCCCCAGCATTTT
>TRBJ2-2|TRBD1|.|TRBV7-2
CASSWGGTGGTGELFF
TGTGCCAGCAGCTGGGGGGGGACAGGGGGAACCGGGGAGCTGTTTTTT
>TRBJ2-1|TRBD1|.|TRBV7-9
CASSLGTGSVSYNEQFF
TGTGCCAGCAGCCTAGGGACAGGGTCGGTATCCTACAATGAGCAGTTCTTC
>TRBJ2-7|TRBD2|.|TRBV7-3
CASSPGRGGGYEQYF
TGTGCCAGCAGCCCCGGCCGCGGGGGGGGGTACGAGCAGTACTTC
>TRBJ1-3|.|.|TRBV4-3
CASSPGAPAPFRIGNTIYF
TGCGCCAGCAGCCCAGGTGCACCGGCACCATTTCGGATAGGAAACACCATATATTTT
>TRBJ2-1|.|once|TRBV27
CASSPSGPEQFF
TGTGCCAGCAGTCCAAGTGGGCCCGAGCAGTTCTTC
>TRBJ2-5|TRBD2|.|TRBV4-1
CASSLLSGADQETQYF
TGCGCCAGCAGCCTCCTTAGCGGGGCGGACCAAGAGACCCAGTACTTC
>TRBJ2-2|TRBD1|.|TRBV7-6
CASEGQGSGELFF
TGTGCCAGCGAAGGACAGGGAAGCGGGGAGCTGTTTTTT
>TRBJ1-2|.|few|TRBV6-1
CASSELGQGDGYTF
TGTGCCAGCAGTGAACTCGGGCAGGGTGATGGCTACACCTTC
>TRBJ2-7|TRBD2|.|TRBV11-3
CASSLEPGLAYEQYF
TGTGCCAGCAGCTTAGAACCGGGACTAGCGTACGAGCAGTACTTC
>TRBJ1-2|.|.|TRBV13
CATSGGGGYGYTF
TGTGCCACTTCAGGAGGGGGGGGATATGGCTACACCTTC
>TRBJ2-7|.|once|TRBV5-8
CASSSHTMGPYEQYF
TGTGCCAGCAGCTCCCACACCATGGGGCCCTACGAGCAGTACTTC
>TRBJ1-2|.|.|TRBV6-6
CASSYSFRYGYTF
TGTGCCAGCAGTTACTCGTTCCGGTATGGCTACACCTTC
>TRBJ2-1|.|.|TRBV4-2
CASSQVGENEQFF
TGTGCCAGCAGCCAAGTCGGGGAGAATGAGCAGTTCTTC
>TRBJ2-2|TRBD2|.|TRBV6-4
CASRTSGDTGELFF
TGTGCCAGCAGGACTAGCGGGGACACCGGGGAGCTGTTTTTT
>TRBJ1-2|TRBD1|.|TRBV7-9
CASSPPGQGGYGYTF
TGTGCCAGCAGCCCGCCGGGACAGGGAGGGTATGGCTACACCTTC
>TRBJ2-2|TRBD1|once|TRBV29-1
CSVLQGVDTGELFF
TGCAGCGTCCTACAGGGGGTGGACACCGGGGAGCTGTTTTTT
>TRBJ1-1|.|few|TRBV7-3
CASSYYGGTEAFF
TGTGCCAGCAGTTACTATGGTGGCACTGAAGCTTTCTTT
>TRBJ2-5|.|.|TRBV11-3
CASNLEAPGTQYF
TGTGCCAGCAACTTAGAAGCCCCGGGGACCCAGTACTTC
>TRBJ2-7|TRBD2|.|TRBV7-8
CASSIGTTTYEQYF
TGTGCCAGCAGCATCGGGACTACAACCTACGAGCAGTACTTC
>TRBJ2-1|TRBD2|few|TRBV6-1
CASSELAGGPNEQFF
TGTGCCAGCAGTGAACTAGCGGGGGGGCCAAATGAGCAGTTCTTC
>TRBJ2-1|TRBD2|.|TRBV9
CASSVGGGGSVDRVF
TGTGCCAGCAGCGTAGGGGGCGGGGGTAGTGTCGATCGGGTCTTC
>TRBJ2-1|TRBD2|.|TRBV19
CASSPSPSGGIHEQFF
TGTGCCAGTAGTCCCTCTCCTAGCGGGGGGATCCATGAGCAGTTCTTC
>TRBJ2-1|TRBD2|once|TRBV9
CASSVAGTSGGRGDEQFF
TGTGCCAGCAGCGTAGCAGGGACTAGCGGGGGGCGGGGCGATGAGCAGTTCTTC
>TRBJ2-7|.|.|TRBV27
CASSLKKVEGPFGYEQYF
TGTGCCAGCAGTTTAAAGAAGGTGGAGGGTCCCTTTGGCTACGAGCAGTACTTC
>TRBJ2-3|TRBD2|.|TRBV9
CASSVGTSGTDTQYF
TGTGCCAGCAGCGTAGGGACTAGCGGCACAGATACGCAGTATTTT
>TRBJ2-7|.|.|TRBV6-1
CASRDSYEQYF
TGTGCCAGCAGGGACAGCTACGAGCAGTACTTC
>TRBJ2-1|.|.|TRBV6-5
CASSPGYNEQFF
TGTGCCAGCAGCCCCGGCTACAATGAGCAGTTCTTC
>TRBJ1-2|.|once|TRBV13
CASSQRSGAGYTF
TGTGCCAGCAGCCAAAGGTCAGGGGCTGGCTACACCTTC
>TRBJ1-3|.|.|TRBV4-3
CASSQDLLGGSGNTIYF
TGCGCCAGCAGCCAAGATCTCCTGGGGGGCTCTGGAAACACCATATATTTT
>TRBJ2-7|TRBD1|.|TRBV9
CASSGTGKSYEQYF
TGTGCCAGCAGCGGGACAGGCAAGAGCTACGAGCAGTACTTC
>TRBJ2-7|TRBD1|.|TRBV10-3
CAIRTGQSYEQYF
TGTGCCATCAGGACAGGGCAGTCCTACGAGCAGTACTTC